This T cell receptor beta chain stems from a study of CD8 T cells in ankylosing spondylitis. About this clonotype itself: Its antigen remains unidentified.

Study observations and caveats: Apparently characteristic of ankylosing spondylitis blood was a TCR beta motif (about 8 highly homologous variants).

The CDR3 covers 14 residues. Germline V CDR1 and CDR2: MGHRA, YSYEKL. V lost 3 bases and J lost 4, with 12 bases in between. MiXCR, run by TCRdb on the 5' RACE reads, gives a single entry per CDR3 protein. The top ten hold around 19% of the sample, which has around 770,000 distinct CDR3 sequences, 15% to 20% seen once. Material: blood, either unsorted or a sorted T cell fraction (not recorded which). This TCR was recovered from a male donor with ankylosing spondylitis. The V and J genes are TRBV4-1 and TRBJ2-5; D tentatively reads TRBD1 or TRBD2 (5 bases each). The CDR3 DNA is TGCGCCAGCAGCCAGGGACCCCAGGGAGAGACCCAGTACTTC. It yields the protein CASSQGPQGETQYF.